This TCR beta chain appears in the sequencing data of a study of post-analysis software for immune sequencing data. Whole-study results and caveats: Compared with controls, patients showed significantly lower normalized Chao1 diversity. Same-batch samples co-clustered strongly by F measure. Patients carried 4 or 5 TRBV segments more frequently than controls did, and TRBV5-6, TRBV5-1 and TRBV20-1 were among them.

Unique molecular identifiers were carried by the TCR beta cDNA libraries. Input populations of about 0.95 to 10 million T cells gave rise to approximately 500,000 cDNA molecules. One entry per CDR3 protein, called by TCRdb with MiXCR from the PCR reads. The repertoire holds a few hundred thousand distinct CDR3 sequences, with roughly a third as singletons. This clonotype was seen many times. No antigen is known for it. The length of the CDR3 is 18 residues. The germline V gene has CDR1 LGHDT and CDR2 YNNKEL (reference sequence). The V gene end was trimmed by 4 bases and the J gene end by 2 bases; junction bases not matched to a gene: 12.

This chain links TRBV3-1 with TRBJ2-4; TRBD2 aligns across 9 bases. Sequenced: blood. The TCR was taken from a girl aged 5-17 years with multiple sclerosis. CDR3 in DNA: TGTGCCAGCAGCCCCAGTCCAGCGGGGGGAATAACCAAAAACATTCAGTACTTC. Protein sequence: CASSPSPAGGITKNIQYF.